This T cell receptor (beta chain) emerged from a study of blood T cell repertoires in COVID-19. Study details: Samples came from the United States, Italy and Spain, spanning acute and convalescent COVID-19.

The CDR3 loop spans 17 amino acids. V lost 4 bases, J lost 0 bases, and 6 bases stayed unmatched. The germline CDR1 and CDR2 sequences are MNHNS and SASEGT. Profiling relied on immunoSEQ multiplex PCR, and the TCRdb table lists in-frame clones only, not all of them. Of roughly 330,000 clones in the sample, approximately 88% were seen once. The V call is TRBV6-1, the J call TRBJ1-6; 7 bases line up with TRBD1. The sequencing input was peripheral blood. The sequence was obtained from a man aged 18-30 years who had recovered from COVID-19. CDR3 region: CASSADRDSSYNSPLHF. The CDR3 DNA sequence: TGTGCCAGCAGTGCCGACAGGGACAGCTCCTATAATTCACCCCTCCACTTT.